This T cell receptor (beta chain) came from a study of vaccination and CD4 T cells after COVID-19. Turning to the study itself: At day 14 and again at days 161 to 241 post-vaccination, a few convalescent patients were sampled. General observations from the study: The authors studied relatively few convalescent patients and analyzed no early post-infection timepoints.

As for time point: late sampling 161 to 241 days after vaccination in three convalescent patients. One entry per CDR3 protein results from TCRdb running MiXCR on the PCR reads. The sample has around 31,000 distinct CDR3 sequences; approximately 49% are singletons. CDR3 length equals 14 residues. V lost 3 bases to trimming and J lost 7 bases, with 13 bases between them. The germline CDR1 and CDR2 sequences are SNHLY and FYNNEI. In this sample, this clonotype turned up a few times. What it recognizes is unknown. The clonotype comes from a human donor who had recovered from COVID-19. Sequencing used CD4+ T cells from blood, obtained about 7 months after SARS-CoV-2 vaccination. This chain uses TRBV2 with TRBJ1-5; perhaps TRBD1 as D (5 bases). This CDR3 reads CASSETGAWQPQHF. The CDR3 DNA is TGTGCCAGCAGTGAGACCGGGGCATGGCAGCCCCAGCATTTT.